The T cell receptor (beta chain) under discussion was sequenced for a study of blood T cell repertoires in COVID-19 (TCRdb year 2020). Study-level background: The collaborator samples originated in the United States, Italy and Spain and spanned the acute and convalescent phases of COVID-19. The prospective study material was composed of cDNA or gDNA derived from T cells, B-cell-depleted T cells, or PBMCs. Deeply sampled blood TCRbeta repertoires from subjects exposed to, actively infected with, or recovered from COVID-19 were included in the dataset. The repertoires were released in a freely available public database meant as a resource for research on the immune response to SARS-CoV-2. Samples came from the ongoing ImmuneRACE study (first 160 participants) plus 1,254 subjects from 6 global collaborators. Nearly every sample came with metadata listing a de-identified subject ID, COVID-19 status, age in years and sex. Where available, HLA class I and class II types were taken from metadata supplied by the sample provider and were not determined by assay-based typing.

Turning to this clone: This receptor's antigen is unknown. No per-base quality is available; no much larger clone lies one base away.

Taken from the germline V gene (reference sequence), the CDR1 and CDR2 loops are MNHEY and SMNVEV. Relative to germline, V is missing 10 bases and J is missing 5 bases, with 19 bases of the junction outside any gene match. Reading from cysteine to phenylalanine, the CDR3 counts 17 amino acids. Of the read, only the CDR3 DNA is kept; its 51 bases are in frame from base 1. Broad study findings and their caveats: Clinical and demographic metadata were provided uncurated, with the amount varying by source and participant.

TCRbeta CDR3 regions were amplified from genomic DNA using the immunoSEQ Assay, a bias-controlled multiplex PCR. Regarding the original processing steps: The number of nucleated cells in each sample was estimated by amplification of reference gene primers within the assay. Sequence reads were collapsed and filtered to measure the absolute abundance of every unique TCRbeta CDR3 rearrangement. Productive Simpson clonality was computed per sample as the square root of Simpson's diversity index over productive rearrangements. Drawn from immuneACCESS, this table holds only the in-frame rearrangements with V and J called that TCRdb kept. Clones are partly lost; checked studies trace under half to an unresolved V gene and leave the rest unexplained. V and J calls plus clone size are reproduced from that table; the DNA served to infer D and trimming. Within this sample are about 120,000 clones, with around four fifths of them counted one time only. Of the sample, around 25% is held by the ten largest clones.

The collaborating institutions used their own protocols to collect whole blood in K2EDTA tubes. Collaborator samples were shipped for TCRbeta analysis as frozen whole blood, isolated PBMCs, or DNA extracted from either sample type. What was sequenced was peripheral blood. The sequence was obtained from a human donor in a cohort sampled during active COVID-19. The chain joins TRBV27 to TRBJ2-1; 8 bases in the middle match TRBD2. The DNA is as follows: TGTGCCACCCAAGCAGGGCTAGCGGGCGAGGCCGACAATGAGCAGTTCTTC. The resulting protein is CATQAGLAGEADNEQFF.